The clone carrying this T cell receptor beta chain came up many times. Antigen: not known. These data originate in a study of Graves' ophthalmopathy and Graves' hyperthyroidism. Study summary: Hyperthyroidism qualified as stable when ophthalmopathy did not develop within 18 months of follow-up.

Amplification targeted the TCR beta CDR3 regions, with RNA transcripts as the source material. Second-round multiplex PCR came after first-round RT-PCR with HTBI primers. TCRdb redid the calling of the multiplex PCR reads with MiXCR, one entry per CDR3 protein. Of roughly 600,000 distinct CDR3 sequences listed, 35% to 45% are singletons. The CDR3 consists of 15 residues. Germline V gene lookup returns CDR1 SGHVS and CDR2 FQNEAQ. Trimming took 5 bases from V and 7 from J, leaving 17 bases between them. Study-level results: Most clonotypes expanded in thyroid above 0.001 frequency were present in blood too.

V usage is TRBV7-8 and J usage is TRBJ2-2; the D is unclear. This TCR was sampled from an adult man with Graves' hyperthyroidism. The specimen was peripheral blood or thyroid tissue (not recorded which). CDR3 sequence (DNA): TGTGCCAGCAGCCTTGCGGCAGAGACAAGCGGGGAGCTGTTTTTT. This sequence encodes CASSLAAETSGELFF.